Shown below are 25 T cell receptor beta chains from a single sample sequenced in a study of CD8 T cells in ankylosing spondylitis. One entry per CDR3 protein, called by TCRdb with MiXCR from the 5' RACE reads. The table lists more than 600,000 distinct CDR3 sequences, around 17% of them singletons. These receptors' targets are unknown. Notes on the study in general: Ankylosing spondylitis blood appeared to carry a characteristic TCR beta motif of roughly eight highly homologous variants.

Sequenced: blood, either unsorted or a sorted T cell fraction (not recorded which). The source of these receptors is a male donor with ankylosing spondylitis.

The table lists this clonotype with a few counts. CDR3 nucleotide sequence: TGCGCCAGCAGCCCAACCTCACGGACTAGCCTCCCAGATACGCAGTATTTT. It yields the protein CASSPTSRTSLPDTQYF. This chain connects TRBV5-1 to TRBJ2-3; 8 bases fit TRBD2. Germline V CDR1 and CDR2: SGHRS, YFSETQ. The trim removed 4 bases at V and 4 bases at J, leaving 14 bases unmatched. This CDR3 spans 17 amino acids.

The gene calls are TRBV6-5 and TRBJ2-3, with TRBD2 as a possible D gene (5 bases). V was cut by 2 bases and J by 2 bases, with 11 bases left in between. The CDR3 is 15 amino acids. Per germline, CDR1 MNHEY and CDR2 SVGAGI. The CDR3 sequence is CASSYGEGSTDTQYF. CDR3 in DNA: TGTGCCAGCAGTTACGGTGAGGGTTCCACAGATACGCAGTATTTT.

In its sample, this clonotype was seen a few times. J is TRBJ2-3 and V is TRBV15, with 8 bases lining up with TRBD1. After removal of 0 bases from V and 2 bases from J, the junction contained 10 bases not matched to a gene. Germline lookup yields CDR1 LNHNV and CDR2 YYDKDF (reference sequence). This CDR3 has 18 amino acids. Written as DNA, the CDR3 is TGTGCCACCAGCAGAGAAGGAGGGCAGGGGGCGTTCACAGATACGCAGTATTTT. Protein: CATSREGGQGAFTDTQYF.

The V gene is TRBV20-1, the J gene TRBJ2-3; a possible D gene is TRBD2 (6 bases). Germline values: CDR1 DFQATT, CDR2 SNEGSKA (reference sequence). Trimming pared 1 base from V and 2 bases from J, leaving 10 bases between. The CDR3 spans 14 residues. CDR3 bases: TGCAGTGCTAGAGGGGGACTGCCCACAGATACGCAGTATTTT. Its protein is CSARGGLPTDTQYF.

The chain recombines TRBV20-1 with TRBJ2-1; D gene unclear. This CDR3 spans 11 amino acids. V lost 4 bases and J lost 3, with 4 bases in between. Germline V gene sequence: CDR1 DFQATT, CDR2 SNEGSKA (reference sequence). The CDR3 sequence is CSATFYNEQFF. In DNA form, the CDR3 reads TGCAGTGCTACTTTCTACAATGAGCAGTTCTTC.

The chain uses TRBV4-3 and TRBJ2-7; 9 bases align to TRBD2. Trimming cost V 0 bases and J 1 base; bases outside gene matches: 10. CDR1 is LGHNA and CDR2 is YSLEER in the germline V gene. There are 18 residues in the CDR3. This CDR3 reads CASSQDGAASGTSYEQYF. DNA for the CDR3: TGCGCCAGCAGCCAAGACGGGGCTGCTAGCGGGACTTCCTACGAGCAGTACTTC.

CDR3 region: CASSPGSGPGANVLTF. The CDR3 DNA reads TGTGCCAGCTCACCAGGTTCGGGACCTGGGGCCAACGTCCTGACTTTC. The V call is TRBV18, the J call TRBJ2-6; perhaps D is TRBD1 or TRBD2 (5 bases each). Looked up from germline, CDR1 is KGHSH and CDR2 is LQKENI. The CDR3 is 16 amino acids. The V gene lost 2 bases and the J gene lost 2 bases, with 10 bases spanning the gap.

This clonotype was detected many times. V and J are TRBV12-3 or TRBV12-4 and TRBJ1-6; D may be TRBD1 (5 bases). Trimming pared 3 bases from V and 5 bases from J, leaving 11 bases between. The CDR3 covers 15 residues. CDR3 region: CASSFRQSNNSPLHF. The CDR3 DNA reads TGTGCCAGCAGTTTCCGACAGAGTAATAATTCACCCCTCCACTTT.

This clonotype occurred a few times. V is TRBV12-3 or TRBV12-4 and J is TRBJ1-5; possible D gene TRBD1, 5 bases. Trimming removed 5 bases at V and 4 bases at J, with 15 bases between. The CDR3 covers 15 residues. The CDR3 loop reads CASSLSGGNNQPQHF. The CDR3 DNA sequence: TGTGCCAGCAGTCTCTCGGGGGGAAATAATCAGCCCCAGCATTTT.

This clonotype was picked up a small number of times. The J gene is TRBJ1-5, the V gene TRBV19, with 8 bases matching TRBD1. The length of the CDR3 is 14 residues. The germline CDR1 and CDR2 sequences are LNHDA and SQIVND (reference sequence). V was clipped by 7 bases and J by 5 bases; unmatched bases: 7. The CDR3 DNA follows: TGTGCCAGTACCTACGGACAGGGAGATCAGCCCCAGCATTTT. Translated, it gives CASTYGQGDQPQHF.

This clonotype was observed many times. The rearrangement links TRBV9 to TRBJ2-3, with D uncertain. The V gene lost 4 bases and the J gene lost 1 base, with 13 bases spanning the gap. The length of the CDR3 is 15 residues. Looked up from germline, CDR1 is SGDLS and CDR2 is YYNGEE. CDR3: CASSPSVSGTDTQYF. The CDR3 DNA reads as TGTGCCAGCAGCCCGTCCGTGAGCGGCACAGATACGCAGTATTTT.

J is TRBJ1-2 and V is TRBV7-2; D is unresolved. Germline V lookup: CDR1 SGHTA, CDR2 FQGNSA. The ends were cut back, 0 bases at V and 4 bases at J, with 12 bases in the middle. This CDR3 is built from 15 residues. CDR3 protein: CASSLATDPFYGYTF. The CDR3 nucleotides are TGTGCCAGCAGCTTAGCTACGGACCCCTTCTATGGCTACACCTTC.

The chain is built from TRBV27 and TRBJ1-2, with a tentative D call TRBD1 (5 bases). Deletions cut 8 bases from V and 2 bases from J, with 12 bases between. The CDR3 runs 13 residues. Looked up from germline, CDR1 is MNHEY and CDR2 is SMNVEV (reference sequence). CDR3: CASSDRPNYGYTF. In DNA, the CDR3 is TGTGCCAGCTCTGACAGACCAAACTATGGCTACACCTTC.

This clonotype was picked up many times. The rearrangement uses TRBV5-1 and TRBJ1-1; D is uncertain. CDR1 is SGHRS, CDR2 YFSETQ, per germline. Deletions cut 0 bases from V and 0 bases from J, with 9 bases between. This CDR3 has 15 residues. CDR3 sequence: CASSLGAVMNTEAFF. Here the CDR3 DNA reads TGCGCCAGCAGCTTGGGGGCAGTCATGAACACTGAAGCTTTCTTT.

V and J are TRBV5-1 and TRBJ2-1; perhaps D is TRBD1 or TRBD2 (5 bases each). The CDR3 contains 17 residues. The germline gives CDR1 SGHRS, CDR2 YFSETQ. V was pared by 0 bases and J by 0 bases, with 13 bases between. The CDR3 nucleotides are TGCGCCAGCAGCTTGGGAGGGGAGCGGAGCTCCTACAATGAGCAGTTCTTC. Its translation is CASSLGGERSSYNEQFF.

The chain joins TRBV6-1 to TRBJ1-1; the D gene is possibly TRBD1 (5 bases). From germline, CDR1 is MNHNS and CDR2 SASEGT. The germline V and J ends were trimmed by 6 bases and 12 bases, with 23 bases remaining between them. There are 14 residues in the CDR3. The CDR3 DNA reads TGTGCCAGCAGGCCCAGACAGCTCCCGGAGACGTCTTTCTTT. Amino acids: CASRPRQLPETSFF.

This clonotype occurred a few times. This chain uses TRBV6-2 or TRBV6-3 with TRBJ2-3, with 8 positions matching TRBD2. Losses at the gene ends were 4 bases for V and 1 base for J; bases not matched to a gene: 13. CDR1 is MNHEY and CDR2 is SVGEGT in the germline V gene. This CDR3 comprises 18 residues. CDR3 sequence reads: CASSSLSFTSGGTDTQYF. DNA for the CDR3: TGTGCCAGCAGTTCCCTATCCTTCACTAGCGGTGGCACAGATACGCAGTATTTT.

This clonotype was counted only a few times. CDR3 amino acids: CAIRPPLDDTQYF. The DNA of the CDR3 is TGTGCCATCAGGCCGCCTCTTGATGATACGCAGTATTTT. The chain couples TRBV10-3 to TRBJ2-3; no definite D call. Trimming took off 6 bases at V and 6 bases at J, with 13 bases between the two ends. The CDR3 has 13 residues. Germline CDR1 reads ENHRY; CDR2 reads SYGVKD.

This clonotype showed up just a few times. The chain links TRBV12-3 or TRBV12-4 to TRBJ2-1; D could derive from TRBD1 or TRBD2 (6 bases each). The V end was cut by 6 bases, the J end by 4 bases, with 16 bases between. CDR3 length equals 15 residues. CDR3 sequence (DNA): TGTGCCAGCAGAGTACGAGGGGGAGGTTACAATGAGCAGTTCTTC. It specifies CASRVRGGGYNEQFF.

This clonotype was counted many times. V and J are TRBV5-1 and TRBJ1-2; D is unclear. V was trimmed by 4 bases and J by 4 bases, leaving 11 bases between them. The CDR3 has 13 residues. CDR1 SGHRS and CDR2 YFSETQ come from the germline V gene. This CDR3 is CASSVDTRYGYTF. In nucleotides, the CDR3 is TGCGCCAGCAGCGTGGATACCCGCTATGGCTACACCTTC.

The DNA of the CDR3 is TGCGCCAGCAGCCAAGGGTTGGTGATTAACTCCTACGAGCAGTACTTC. Protein product: CASSQGLVINSYEQYF. The rearrangement joins TRBV4-3 to TRBJ2-7; D not certain. The germline V and J ends were trimmed by 1 base and 0 bases, with 13 bases remaining between them. Germline lookup yields CDR1 LGHNA and CDR2 YSLEER. The CDR3 is 16 residues long.

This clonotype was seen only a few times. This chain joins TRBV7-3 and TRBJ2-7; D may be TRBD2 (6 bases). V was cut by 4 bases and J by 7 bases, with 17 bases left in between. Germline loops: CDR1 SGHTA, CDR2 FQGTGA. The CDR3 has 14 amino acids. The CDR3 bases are TGTGCCAGCAGCTCAAATGGGCCCGCGGGGGAGCAGTACTTC. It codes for CASSSNGPAGEQYF.

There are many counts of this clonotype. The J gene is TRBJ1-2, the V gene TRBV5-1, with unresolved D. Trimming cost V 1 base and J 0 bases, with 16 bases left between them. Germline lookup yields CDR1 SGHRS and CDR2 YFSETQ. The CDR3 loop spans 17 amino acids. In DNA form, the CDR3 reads TGCGCCAGCAGCTTGAGGTCAGCCCTTCTGTCTAACTATGGCTACACCTTC. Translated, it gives CASSLRSALLSNYGYTF.

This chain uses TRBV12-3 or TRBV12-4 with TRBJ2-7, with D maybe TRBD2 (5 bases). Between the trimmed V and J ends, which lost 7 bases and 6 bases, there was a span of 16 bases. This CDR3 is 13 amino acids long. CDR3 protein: CASTPGRPLEQYF. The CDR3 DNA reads TGTGCCAGCACCCCGGGAAGGCCCCTCGAGCAGTACTTC.

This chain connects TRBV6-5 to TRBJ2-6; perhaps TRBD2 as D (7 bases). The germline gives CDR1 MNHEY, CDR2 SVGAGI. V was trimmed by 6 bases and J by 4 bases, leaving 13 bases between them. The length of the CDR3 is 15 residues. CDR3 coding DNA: TGTGCCAGCAGCTTACAGGGAGGGGGGGCCAACGTCCTGACTTTC. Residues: CASSLQGGGANVLTF.